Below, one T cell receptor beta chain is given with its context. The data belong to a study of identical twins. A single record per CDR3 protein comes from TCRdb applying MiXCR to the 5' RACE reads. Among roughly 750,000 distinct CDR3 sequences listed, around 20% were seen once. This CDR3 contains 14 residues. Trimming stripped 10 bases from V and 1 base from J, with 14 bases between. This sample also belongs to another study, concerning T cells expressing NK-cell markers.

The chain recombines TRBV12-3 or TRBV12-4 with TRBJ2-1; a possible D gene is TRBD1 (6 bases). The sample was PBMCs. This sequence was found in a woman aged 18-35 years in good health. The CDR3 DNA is TGTGCCAACTCTGGGGGCGGATCCTACAATGAGCAGTTCTTC. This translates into CANSGGGSYNEQFF.